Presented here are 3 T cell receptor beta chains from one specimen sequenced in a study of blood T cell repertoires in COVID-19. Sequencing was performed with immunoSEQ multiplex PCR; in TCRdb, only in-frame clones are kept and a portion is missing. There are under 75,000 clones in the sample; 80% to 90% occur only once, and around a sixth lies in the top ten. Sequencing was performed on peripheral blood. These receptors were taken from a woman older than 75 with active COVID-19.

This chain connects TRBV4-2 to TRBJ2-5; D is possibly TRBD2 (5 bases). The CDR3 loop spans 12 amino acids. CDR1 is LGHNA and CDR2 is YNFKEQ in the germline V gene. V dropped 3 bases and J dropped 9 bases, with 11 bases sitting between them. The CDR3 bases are TGTGCCAGCAGCCAGATACCCGGGGCCCAGTACTTC. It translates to CASSQIPGAQYF.

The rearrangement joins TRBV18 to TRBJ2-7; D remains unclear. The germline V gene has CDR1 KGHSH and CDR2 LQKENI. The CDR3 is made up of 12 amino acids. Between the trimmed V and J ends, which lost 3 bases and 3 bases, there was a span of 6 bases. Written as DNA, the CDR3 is TGTGCCAGCTCACCGTCAAACTACGAGCAGTACTTC. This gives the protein CASSPSNYEQYF.

This chain's CDR3 is CASSEGTAPGYTF. In DNA, the CDR3 is TGTGCCAGCAGTGAAGGGACAGCGCCTGGCTACACCTTC. This chain joins TRBV2 and TRBJ1-2; TRBD1 is a possible D gene (6 bases). CDR1 is SNHLY, CDR2 FYNNEI, per germline. The V gene lost 1 base and the J gene lost 7 bases, with 10 bases spanning the gap. This CDR3 has 13 residues.